A single sample gave rise to the 4 T cell receptor beta chains below, sequenced in a study of tumor-infiltrating lymphocytes in primary liver carcinoma. Synthesis of TCR beta cDNA was carried out from around 540 ng total RNA with a constant-region primer. What produced the TCR beta libraries was three nested multiplex PCR rounds using slightly modified ARM-PCR. A C-beta reverse primer and TRBV1-TRBV30 forward primers served in each of the first two PCR rounds, at roughly 10 cycles apiece. TCRdb redid the calling of the multiplex PCR reads with MiXCR, one entry per CDR3 protein. Here the sample spans approximately 320,000 distinct CDR3 sequences, about 50% being singletons. Extraction also yielded germline DNA, while blood RNA was obtained from unsorted whole blood. The sample comprised peripheral blood. Every receptor here comes from a woman in her thirties with primary liver carcinoma and hepatitis B virus infection.

V gene TRBV7-8 combines with J gene TRBJ2-2; the D gene is possibly TRBD2 (5 bases). The V gene's germline CDR1 is SGHVS and CDR2 FQNEAQ. Between the trimmed V and J ends, which lost 8 bases and 4 bases, there was a span of 14 bases. The CDR3 has 14 amino acids. The CDR3 protein is CASPTSGGTGELFF. DNA for the CDR3: TGTGCCAGCCCAACCTCCGGAGGCACCGGGGAGCTGTTTTTT.

Turning to this clonotype: At one end the junction does not follow the germline gene, possibly because of a read error. The J gene is TRBJ2-3, the V gene TRBV12-3 or TRBV12-4, with 10 positions matching TRBD2. This CDR3 region has 17 residues. The CDR3 sequence is CASTPRTSGNITDTQYF. CDR3 DNA: TGCGCCAGCACCCCGCGGACTAGCGGAAACATCACAGATACGCAGTATTTT.

The V gene is TRBV5-1, the J gene TRBJ1-2; D is unresolved. The CDR3 runs to 13 residues. The V end was cut by 4 bases, the J end by 3 bases, with 10 bases between. The V gene's germline CDR1 is SGHRS and CDR2 YFSETQ. For the CDR3, the DNA is TGCGCCAGCAGCCTGACGGCAGACTATGGCTACACCTTC. This translates into CASSLTADYGYTF.

This clonotype was detected only a few times. This sequence joins TRBV12-3 or TRBV12-4 and TRBJ1-2; tentatively, D is TRBD1 (5 bases). The CDR3 length is 12 residues. Between the trimmed V and J ends, which lost 7 bases and 5 bases, there was a span of 11 bases. The CDR3 sequence: CASTLGQYGYTF. The CDR3 region has the DNA TGTGCCAGCACATTGGGGCAGTATGGCTACACCTTC.